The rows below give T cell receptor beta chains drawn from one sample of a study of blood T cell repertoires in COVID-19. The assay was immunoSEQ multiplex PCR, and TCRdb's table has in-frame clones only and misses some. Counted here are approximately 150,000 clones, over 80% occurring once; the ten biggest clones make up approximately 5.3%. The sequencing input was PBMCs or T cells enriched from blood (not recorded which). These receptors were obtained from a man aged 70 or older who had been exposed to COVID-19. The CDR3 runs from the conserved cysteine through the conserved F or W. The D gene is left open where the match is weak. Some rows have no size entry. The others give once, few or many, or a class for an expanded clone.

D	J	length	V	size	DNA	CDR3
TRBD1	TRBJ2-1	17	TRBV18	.	TGTGCCAGCTCACCACCAGGTCTCGGACAGGGGGGGAATGAGCAGTTCTTC	CASSPPGLGQGGNEQFF
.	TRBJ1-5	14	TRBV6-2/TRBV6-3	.	TGTGCCAGCAGTTACGGGCAGGGAAACCAGCCCCAGCATTTT	CASSYGQGNQPQHF
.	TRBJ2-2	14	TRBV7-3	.	TGTGCCAGCAGCTTGAACTCGAACACCGGGGAGCTGTTTTTT	CASSLNSNTGELFF
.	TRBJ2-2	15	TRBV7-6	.	TGTGCCAGCAGCCCGGGGACTGGAGGGATCGGGGAGCTGTTTTTT	CASSPGTGGIGELFF
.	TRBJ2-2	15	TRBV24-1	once	TGTGCCACCAGTGATTTGCGGGTTGAGACCGGGGAGCTGTTTTTT	CATSDLRVETGELFF
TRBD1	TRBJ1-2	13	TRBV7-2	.	TGTGCCAGCAGTCGGGACAGCAGCTATGGCTACACCTTC	CASSRDSSYGYTF
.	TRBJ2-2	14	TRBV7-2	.	TGTGCCAGCAGCGTAGTGGGGGGACCCGGGGAGCTGTTTTTT	CASSVVGGPGELFF
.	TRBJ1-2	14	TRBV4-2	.	TGTGCCAGCAGCCACCTAGGAGGACAGTCGGGCTACACCTTC	CASSHLGGQSGYTF
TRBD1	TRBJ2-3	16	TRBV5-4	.	TGTGCCAGCAGCTCCGGGACAGGGGGGCGAACAGATACGCAGTATTTT	CASSSGTGGRTDTQYF
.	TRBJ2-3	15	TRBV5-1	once	TGCGCCAGCAGCCGGTGGGTGGAGGGCACAGATACGCAGTATTTT	CASSRWVEGTDTQYF
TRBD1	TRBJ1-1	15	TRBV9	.	TGTGCCAGCAGCGCCGTGCAGGGGGCCGGAACTGAAGCTTTCTTT	CASSAVQGAGTEAFF
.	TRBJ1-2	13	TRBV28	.	TGTGCCAGCAGTTTTACAGCTAACTATGGCTACACCTTC	CASSFTANYGYTF
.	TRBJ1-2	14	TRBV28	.	TGTGCCAGCAGTTCCCCGAGCGGACCCTATGGCTACACCTTC	CASSSPSGPYGYTF
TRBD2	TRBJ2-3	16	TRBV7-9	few	TGTGCCAGCAGCCGACCAGGACTAGCTGGTGCGGATACGCAGTATTTT	CASSRPGLAGADTQYF
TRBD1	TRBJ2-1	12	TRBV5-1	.	TGCGCCAGCAGCTTGAGGGGGCCTGAGCAGTTCTTC	CASSLRGPEQFF
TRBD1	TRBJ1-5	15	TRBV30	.	TGTGCCTGGAGTGTAGGGACAGGGGGGAATCAGCCCCAGCATTTT	CAWSVGTGGNQPQHF
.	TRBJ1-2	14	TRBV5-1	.	TGCGCCAGCAGCTTGGAACTGGGGGCGCGGGGCTACACCTTC	CASSLELGARGYTF
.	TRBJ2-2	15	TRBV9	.	TGTGCCAGCAGCGTAGGGCAGGATGGTAGCGGGGAGCTGTTTTTT	CASSVGQDGSGELFF
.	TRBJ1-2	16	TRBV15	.	TGTGCCACCAGCAGAGATGGGAGTGCAAGGAGCTATGGCTACACCTTC	CATSRDGSARSYGYTF
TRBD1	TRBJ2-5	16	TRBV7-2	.	TGTGCCAGCAGCTTGACGTCCGGGACAGGGCGCGAGACCCAGTACTTC	CASSLTSGTGRETQYF
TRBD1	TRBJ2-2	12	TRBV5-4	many	TGTGCCAGCAGCTTGGGGACAGGGAAGCTGTTTTTT	CASSLGTGKLFF
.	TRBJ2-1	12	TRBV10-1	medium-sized	TGCGCCAGCAGTTCAACATACAATGAGCAGTTCTTC	CASSSTYNEQFF
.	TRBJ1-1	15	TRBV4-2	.	TGTGCCAGCAGCCAAGGCACAGGGTTGGGCACTGAAGCTTTCTTT	CASSQGTGLGTEAFF
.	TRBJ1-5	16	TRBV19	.	TGTGCCAGTAGTGAGAGACAGGCCTTAAGCAATCAGCCCCAGCATTTT	CASSERQALSNQPQHF
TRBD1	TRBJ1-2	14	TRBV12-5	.	TGTGCTAGTGGTCCCGGGACAGGGGCCTATGGCTACACCTTC	CASGPGTGAYGYTF
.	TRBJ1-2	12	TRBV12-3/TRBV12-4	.	TGTGCCAGCAGTTTACAGGCCTATGGCTACACCTTC	CASSLQAYGYTF
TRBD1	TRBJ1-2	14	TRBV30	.	TGTGCCTGGACCCTCGACAGGGGTTATGGTGGCTACACCTTC	CAWTLDRGYGGYTF
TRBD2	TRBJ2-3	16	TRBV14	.	TGTGCCAGCAGCCAAGCTAGCGGGGGTAACACAGATACGCAGTATTTT	CASSQASGGNTDTQYF
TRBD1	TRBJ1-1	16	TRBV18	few	TGTGCCAGCTCACCCTTCCAGGGGGAAATGAACACTGAAGCTTTCTTT	CASSPFQGEMNTEAFF
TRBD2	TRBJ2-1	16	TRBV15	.	TGTGCCACCAGCAGAGATGCTAGCGGGGTTTACAATGAGCAGTTCTTC	CATSRDASGVYNEQFF
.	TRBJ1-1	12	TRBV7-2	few	TGTGCCAGCAGTCTAGCGGGCACTGAAGCTTTCTTT	CASSLAGTEAFF
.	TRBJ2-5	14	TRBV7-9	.	TGTGCCAGCAGCTTAAGGGGGTCTCAAGAGACCCAGTACTTC	CASSLRGSQETQYF
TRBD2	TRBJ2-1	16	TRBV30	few	TGTGCCTGGATTCCCGGAGCGGGGGGTGCCTACAATGAGCAGTTCTTC	CAWIPGAGGAYNEQFF
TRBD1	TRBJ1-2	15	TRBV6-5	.	TGTGCCAGCGCCTCCCCGGGACAGCTTAACTATGGCTACACCTTC	CASASPGQLNYGYTF
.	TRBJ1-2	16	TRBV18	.	TGTGCCAGCTCACCACTAAGCCAGGGTACCAACTATGGCTACACCTTC	CASSPLSQGTNYGYTF
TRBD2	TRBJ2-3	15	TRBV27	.	TGTGCCAGCAGTTTAGCGTCTAGCGGGAGAAGGAGGCAGTATTTT	CASSLASSGRRRQYF
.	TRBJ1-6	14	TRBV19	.	TGTGCCAGTAAGGAGGCTACCCTGAATTCACCCCTCCACTTT	CASKEATLNSPLHF